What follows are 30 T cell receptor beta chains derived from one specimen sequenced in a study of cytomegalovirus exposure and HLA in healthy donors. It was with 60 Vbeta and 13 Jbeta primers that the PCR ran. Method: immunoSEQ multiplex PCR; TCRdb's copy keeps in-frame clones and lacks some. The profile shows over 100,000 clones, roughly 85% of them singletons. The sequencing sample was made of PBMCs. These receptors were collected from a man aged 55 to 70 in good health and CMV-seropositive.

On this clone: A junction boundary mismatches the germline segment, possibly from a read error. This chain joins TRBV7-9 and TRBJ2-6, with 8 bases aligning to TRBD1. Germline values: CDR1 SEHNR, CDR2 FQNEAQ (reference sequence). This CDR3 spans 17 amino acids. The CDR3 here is CSSSSRQGNPGANVLTF. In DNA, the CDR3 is TGTTCCAGCAGCTCGCGACAGGGGAACCCTGGGGCCAACGTCCTGACTTTC.

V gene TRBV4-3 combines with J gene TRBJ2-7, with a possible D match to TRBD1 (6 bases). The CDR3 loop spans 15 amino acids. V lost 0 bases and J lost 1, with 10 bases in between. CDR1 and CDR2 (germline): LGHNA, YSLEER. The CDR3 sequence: CASSQDRGQSYEQYF. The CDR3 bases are TGCGCCAGCAGCCAAGACAGGGGCCAATCCTACGAGCAGTACTTC.

The CDR3 is CASSLTSSADEQYF. The CDR3 nucleotides read TGCGCCAGCAGCTTGACCAGTTCTGCGGACGAGCAGTACTTC. The chain recombines TRBV5-1 with TRBJ2-7; unclear D gene. CDR1 is SGHRS, CDR2 YFSETQ, per germline. This CDR3 region has 14 residues. V was clipped by 1 base and J by 5 bases, with 13 bases between them.

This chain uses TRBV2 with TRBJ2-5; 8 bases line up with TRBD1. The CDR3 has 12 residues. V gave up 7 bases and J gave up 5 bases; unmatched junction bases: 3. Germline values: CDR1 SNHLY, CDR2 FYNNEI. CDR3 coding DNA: TGTGCCAGCATCCGGACAGGGGAGACCCAGTACTTC. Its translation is CASIRTGETQYF.

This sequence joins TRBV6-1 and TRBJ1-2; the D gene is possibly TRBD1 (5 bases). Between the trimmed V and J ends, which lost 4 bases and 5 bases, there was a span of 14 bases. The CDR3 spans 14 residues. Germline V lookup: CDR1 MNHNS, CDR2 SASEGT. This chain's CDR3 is CASSAGGEGYGYTF. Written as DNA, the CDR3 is TGTGCCAGCAGTGCGGGGGGGGAAGGATATGGCTACACCTTC.

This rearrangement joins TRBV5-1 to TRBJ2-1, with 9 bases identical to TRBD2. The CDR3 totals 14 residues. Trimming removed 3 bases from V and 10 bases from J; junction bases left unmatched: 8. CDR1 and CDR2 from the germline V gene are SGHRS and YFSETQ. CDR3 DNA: TGCGCCAGCAGCTCAATGCGGAGCGGGGGGGAGCAGTTCTTC. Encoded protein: CASSSMRSGGEQFF.

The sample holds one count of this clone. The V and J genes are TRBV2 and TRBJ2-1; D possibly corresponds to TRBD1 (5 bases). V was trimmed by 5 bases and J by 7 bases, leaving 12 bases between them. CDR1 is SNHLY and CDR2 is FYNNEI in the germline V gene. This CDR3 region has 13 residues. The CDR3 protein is CASSWTRANEQFF. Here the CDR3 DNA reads TGTGCCAGCAGTTGGACAAGGGCGAATGAGCAGTTCTTC.

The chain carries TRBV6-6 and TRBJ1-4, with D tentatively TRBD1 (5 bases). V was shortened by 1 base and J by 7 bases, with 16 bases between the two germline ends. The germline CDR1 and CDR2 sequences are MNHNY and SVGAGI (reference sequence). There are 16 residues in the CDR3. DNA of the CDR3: TGTGCCAGCAGTTACTTCGGGGGGAGTGGCTCTGAAAAACTGTTTTTT. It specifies CASSYFGGSGSEKLFF.

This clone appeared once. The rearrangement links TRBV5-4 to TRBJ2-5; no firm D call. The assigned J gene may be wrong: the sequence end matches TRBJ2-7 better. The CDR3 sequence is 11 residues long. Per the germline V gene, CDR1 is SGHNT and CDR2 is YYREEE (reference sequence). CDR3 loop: CASSFKNEQYF. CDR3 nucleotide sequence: TGTGCCAGCAGCTTTAAGAACGAGCAGTACTTC.

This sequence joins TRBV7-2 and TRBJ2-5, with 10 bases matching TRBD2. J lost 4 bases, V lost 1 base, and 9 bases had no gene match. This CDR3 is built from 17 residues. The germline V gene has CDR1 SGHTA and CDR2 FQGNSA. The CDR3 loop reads CASSLGPSGGAIETQYF. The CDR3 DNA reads TGTGCCAGCAGCTTAGGCCCCAGCGGGGGGGCCATAGAGACCCAGTACTTC. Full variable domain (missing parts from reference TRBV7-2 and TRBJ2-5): GAGVSQSPSNKVTEKGKDVELRCDPISGHTALYWYRQSLGQGLEFLIYFQGNSAPDKSGLPSDRFSAERTGGSVSTLTIQRTQQEDSAVYLCASSLGPSGGAIETQYFGPGTRLLVL.

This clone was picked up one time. The CDR3 here is CASRRRGANEKLFF. As DNA, the CDR3 is TGTGCCAGCAGAAGGAGGGGAGCTAATGAAAAACTGTTTTTT. V usage is TRBV6-5 and J usage is TRBJ1-4; TRBD1 might be the D (5 bases). The CDR3 is 14 amino acids. CDR1 and CDR2 (germline): MNHEY, SVGAGI. V dropped 6 bases and J dropped 3 bases, with 11 bases sitting between them.

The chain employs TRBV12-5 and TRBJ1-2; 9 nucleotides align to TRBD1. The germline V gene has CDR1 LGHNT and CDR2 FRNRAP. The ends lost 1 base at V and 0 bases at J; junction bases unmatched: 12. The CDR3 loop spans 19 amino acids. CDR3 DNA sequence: TGTGCTAGTGGTTTGGGTGTTTCTGCCGGGACAGGGCCTAACTATGGCTACACCTTC. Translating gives CASGLGVSAGTGPNYGYTF.

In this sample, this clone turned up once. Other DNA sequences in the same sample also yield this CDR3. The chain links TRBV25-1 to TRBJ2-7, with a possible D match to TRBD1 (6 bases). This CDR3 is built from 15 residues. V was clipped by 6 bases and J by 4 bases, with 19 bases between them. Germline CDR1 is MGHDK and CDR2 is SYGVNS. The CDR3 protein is CASSLLGGRPYEQYF. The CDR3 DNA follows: TGTGCCAGCAGCCTCTTAGGGGGTCGGCCATACGAGCAGTACTTC.

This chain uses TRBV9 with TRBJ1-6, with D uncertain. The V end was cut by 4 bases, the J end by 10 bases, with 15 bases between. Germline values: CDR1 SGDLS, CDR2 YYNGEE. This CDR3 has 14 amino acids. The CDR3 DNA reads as TGTGCCAGCAGCTCATCCCGGGCGGGATCACCCCTCCACTTT. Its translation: CASSSSRAGSPLHF.

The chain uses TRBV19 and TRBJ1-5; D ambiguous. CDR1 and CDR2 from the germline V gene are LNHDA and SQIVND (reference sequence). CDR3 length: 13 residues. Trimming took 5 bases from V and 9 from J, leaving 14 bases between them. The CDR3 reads CASSGGGRMPQHF. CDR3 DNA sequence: TGTGCCAGTAGTGGAGGTGGGAGAATGCCCCAGCATTTT. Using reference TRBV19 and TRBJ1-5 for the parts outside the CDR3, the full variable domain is DGGITQSPKYLFRKEGQNVTLSCEQNLNHDAMYWYRQDPGQGLRLIYYSQIVNDFQKGDIAEGYSVSREKKESFPLTVTSAQKNPTAFYLCASSGGGRMPQHFGDGTRLSIL.

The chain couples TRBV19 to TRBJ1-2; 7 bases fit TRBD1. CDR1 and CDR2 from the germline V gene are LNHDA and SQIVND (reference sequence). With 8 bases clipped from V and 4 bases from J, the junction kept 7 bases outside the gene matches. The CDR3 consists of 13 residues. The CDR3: CASRQGILYGYTF. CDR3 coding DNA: TGTGCCAGTCGACAGGGAATTCTCTATGGCTACACCTTC.

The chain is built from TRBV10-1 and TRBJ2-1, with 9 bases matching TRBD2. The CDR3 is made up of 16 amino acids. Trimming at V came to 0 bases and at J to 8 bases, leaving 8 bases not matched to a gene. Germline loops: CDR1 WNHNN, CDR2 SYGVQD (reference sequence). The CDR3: CASSESVGGGAHEQFF. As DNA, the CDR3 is TGCGCCAGCAGTGAGTCGGTGGGCGGGGGGGCCCATGAGCAGTTCTTC.

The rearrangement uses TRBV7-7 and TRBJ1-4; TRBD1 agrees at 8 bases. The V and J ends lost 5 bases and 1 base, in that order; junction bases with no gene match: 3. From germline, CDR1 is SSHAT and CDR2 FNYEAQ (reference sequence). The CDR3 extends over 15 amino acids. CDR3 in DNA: TGTGCCAGCAGCCAAGGACAGGGAACTAATGAAAAACTGTTTTTT. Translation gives CASSQGQGTNEKLFF.

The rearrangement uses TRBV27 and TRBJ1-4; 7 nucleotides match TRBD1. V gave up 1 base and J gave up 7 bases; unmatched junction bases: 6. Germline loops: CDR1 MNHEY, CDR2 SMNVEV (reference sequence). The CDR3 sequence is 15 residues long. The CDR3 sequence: CASSLYRQGGEKLFF. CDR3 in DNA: TGTGCCAGCAGTTTATATAGGCAGGGGGGTGAAAAACTGTTTTTT. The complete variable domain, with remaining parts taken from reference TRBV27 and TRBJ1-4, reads EAQVTQNPRYLITVTGKKLTVTCSQNMNHEYMSWYRQDPGLGLRQIYYSMNVEVTDKGDVPEGYKVSRKEKRNFPLILESPSPNQTSLYFCASSLYRQGGEKLFFGSGTQLSVL.

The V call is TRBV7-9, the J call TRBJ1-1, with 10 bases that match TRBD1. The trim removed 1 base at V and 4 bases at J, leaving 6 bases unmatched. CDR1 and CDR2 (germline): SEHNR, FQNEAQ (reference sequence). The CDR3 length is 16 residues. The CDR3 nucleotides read TGTGCCAGCAGCTTAGAACAGGGACAGGGGCGCACTGAAGCTTTCTTT. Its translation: CASSLEQGQGRTEAFF.

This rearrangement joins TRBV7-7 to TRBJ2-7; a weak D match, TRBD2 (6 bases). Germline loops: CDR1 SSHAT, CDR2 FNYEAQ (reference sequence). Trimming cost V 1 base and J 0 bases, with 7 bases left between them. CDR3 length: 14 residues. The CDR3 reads CASSLGEDSYEQYF. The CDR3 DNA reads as TGTGCCAGCAGCTTAGGGGAGGACTCCTACGAGCAGTACTTC.

The DNA of the CDR3 is TGCGCCAGCAGTCCCAGGACAGGGGGTGAGCAGTTCTTC. Residues: CASSPRTGGEQFF. The gene calls are TRBV10-2 and TRBJ2-1; 10 positions agree with TRBD1. Germline V gene lookup returns CDR1 WSHSY and CDR2 SAAADI. The CDR3 covers 13 residues. J lost 9 bases, V lost 5 bases, and 4 bases had no gene match.

The CDR3 DNA is TGTGCCAGCAGGGTTACGGGACAGGGTGGTGAAAAACTGTTTTTT. It encodes CASRVTGQGGEKLFF. The chain has TRBV2 and TRBJ1-4; TRBD1 aligns across 9 bases. The CDR3 length is 15 residues. Germline V gene lookup returns CDR1 SNHLY and CDR2 FYNNEI. The V gene end was trimmed by 6 bases and the J gene end by 7 bases; junction bases not matched to a gene: 9.

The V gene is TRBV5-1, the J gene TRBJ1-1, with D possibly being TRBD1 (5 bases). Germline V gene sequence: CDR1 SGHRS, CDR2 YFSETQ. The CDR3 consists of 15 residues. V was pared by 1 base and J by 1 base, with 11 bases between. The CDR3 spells CASSLITGENTEAFF. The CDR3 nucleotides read TGCGCCAGCAGCTTGATCACAGGTGAGAACACTGAAGCTTTCTTT.

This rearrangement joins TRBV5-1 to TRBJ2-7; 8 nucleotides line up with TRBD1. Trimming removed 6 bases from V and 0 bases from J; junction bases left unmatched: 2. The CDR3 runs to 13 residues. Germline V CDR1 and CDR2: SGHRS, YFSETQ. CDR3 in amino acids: CASKQGDSYEQYF. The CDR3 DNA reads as TGCGCCAGCAAACAGGGGGACTCCTACGAGCAGTACTTC. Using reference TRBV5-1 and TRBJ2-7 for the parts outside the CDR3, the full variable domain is KAGVTQTPRYLIKTRGQQVTLSCSPISGHRSVSWYQQTPGQGLQFLFEYFSETQRNKGNFPGRFSGRQFSNSRSEMNVSTLELGDSALYLCASKQGDSYEQYFGPGTRLTVT.

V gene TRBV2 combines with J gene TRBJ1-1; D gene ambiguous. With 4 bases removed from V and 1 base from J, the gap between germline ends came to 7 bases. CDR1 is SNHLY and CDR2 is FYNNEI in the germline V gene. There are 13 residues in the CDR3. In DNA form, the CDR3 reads TGTGCCAGCAGTGTCCAGGAGAACACTGAAGCTTTCTTT. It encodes CASSVQENTEAFF.

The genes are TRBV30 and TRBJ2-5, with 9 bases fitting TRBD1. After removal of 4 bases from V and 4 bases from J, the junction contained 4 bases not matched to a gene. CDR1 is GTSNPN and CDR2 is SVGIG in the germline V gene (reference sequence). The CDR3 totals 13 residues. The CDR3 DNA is TGTGCCTGGAACATGGGACAGGGAGAGACCCAGTACTTC. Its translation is CAWNMGQGETQYF.

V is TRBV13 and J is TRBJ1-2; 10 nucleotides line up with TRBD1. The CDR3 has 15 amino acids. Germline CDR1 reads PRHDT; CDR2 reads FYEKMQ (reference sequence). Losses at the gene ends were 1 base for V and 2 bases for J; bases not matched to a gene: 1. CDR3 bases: TGTGCCAGCAGCTTAGTGGGACAGGGGAACTATGGCTACACCTTC. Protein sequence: CASSLVGQGNYGYTF.

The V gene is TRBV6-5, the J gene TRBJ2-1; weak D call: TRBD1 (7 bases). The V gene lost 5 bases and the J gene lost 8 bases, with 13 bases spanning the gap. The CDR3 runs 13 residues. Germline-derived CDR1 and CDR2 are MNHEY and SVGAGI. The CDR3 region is CASSRQGGYEQFF. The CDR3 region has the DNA TGTGCCAGCAGTCGGCAGGGGGGCTATGAGCAGTTCTTC.

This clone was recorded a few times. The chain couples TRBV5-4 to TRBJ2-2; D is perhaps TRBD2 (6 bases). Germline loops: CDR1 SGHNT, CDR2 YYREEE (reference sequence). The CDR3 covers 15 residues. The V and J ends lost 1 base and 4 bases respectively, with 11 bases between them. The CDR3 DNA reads TGTGCCAGCAGCTTGATTCGGGGACTCACCGGGGAGCTGTTTTTT. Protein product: CASSLIRGLTGELFF.